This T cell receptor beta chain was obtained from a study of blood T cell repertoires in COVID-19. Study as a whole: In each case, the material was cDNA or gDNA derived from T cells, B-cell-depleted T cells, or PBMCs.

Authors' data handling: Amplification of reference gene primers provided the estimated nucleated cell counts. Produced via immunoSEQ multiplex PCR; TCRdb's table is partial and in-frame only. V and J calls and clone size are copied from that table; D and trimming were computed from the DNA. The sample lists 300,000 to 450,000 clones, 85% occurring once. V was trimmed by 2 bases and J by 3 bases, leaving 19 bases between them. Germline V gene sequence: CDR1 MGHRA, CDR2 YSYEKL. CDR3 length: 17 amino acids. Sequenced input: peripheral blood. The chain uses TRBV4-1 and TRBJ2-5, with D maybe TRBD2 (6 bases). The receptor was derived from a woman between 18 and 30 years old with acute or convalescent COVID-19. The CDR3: CASSQSSGTGTKETQYF. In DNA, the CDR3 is TGCGCCAGCAGCCAAAGCTCCGGGACTGGAACTAAAGAGACCCAGTACTTC.